The rows below give T cell receptor beta chains drawn from one sample of a study of blood T cell repertoires in COVID-19. The protocol was immunoSEQ multiplex PCR, while the TCRdb copy is restricted to in-frame clones and leaves out a portion. The data contain about 210,000 clones, about 85% of them singletons. Material for sequencing was peripheral blood. The receptors originated from an older man with acute or convalescent COVID-19. Both conserved end residues are part of each CDR3. A D gene is named only where the DNA matches it firmly. Only part of the rows carry a size: once, few, many, or a class if the clone is expanded.

CDR3 DNA: TGCGCCAGCAGCCCCTTAGTGAGGATCCACTATGGCTACACCTTC; CDR3 protein: CASSPLVRIHYGYTF; J gene: TRBJ1-2; clone size: NA; V gene: TRBV4-1; D gene: NA
CDR3 DNA: TGTGCCACCGGACCGGACGACAGGTTCACCGGGGAGCTGTTTTTT; CDR3 protein: CATGPDDRFTGELFF; J gene: TRBJ2-2; clone size: NA; V gene: TRBV7-3; D gene: NA
CDR3 DNA: TGTGCCAGCTCACCAAGCGGGGACGGCAAAAACATTCAGTACTTC; CDR3 protein: CASSPSGDGKNIQYF; J gene: TRBJ2-4; clone size: NA; V gene: TRBV18; D gene: TRBD2
CDR3 DNA: TGTGCCAGCAGCCTTCGGGCGGGAGGCCACAATGAGCAGTTCTTC; CDR3 protein: CASSLRAGGHNEQFF; J gene: TRBJ2-1; clone size: NA; V gene: TRBV5-6; D gene: TRBD2
CDR3 DNA: TGCGCCAGCAGGGCAGCGGTGAACTCCTACAATGAGCAGTTCTTC; CDR3 protein: CASRAAVNSYNEQFF; J gene: TRBJ2-1; clone size: NA; V gene: TRBV5-1; D gene: NA
CDR3 DNA: TGTGCCAGCAGCTTTGGGGGGGCCACTGAAGCTTTCTTT; CDR3 protein: CASSFGGATEAFF; J gene: TRBJ1-1; clone size: NA; V gene: TRBV7-2; D gene: NA
CDR3 DNA: TGTGCCAGCAGCCAAGTCCCCTTAGCGGGAGTCACAGATACGCAGTATTTT; CDR3 protein: CASSQVPLAGVTDTQYF; J gene: TRBJ2-3; clone size: NA; V gene: TRBV3-1/TRBV3-2; D gene: TRBD2
CDR3 DNA: TGTGCCAGTTCCGGGACACGGAACACCGGGGAGCTGTTTTTT; CDR3 protein: CASSGTRNTGELFF; J gene: TRBJ2-2; clone size: NA; V gene: TRBV19; D gene: NA
CDR3 DNA: TGTGCCAGTAATACGCCGGGAGGGGACACCGGGGAGCTGTTTTTT; CDR3 protein: CASNTPGGDTGELFF; J gene: TRBJ2-2; clone size: once; V gene: TRBV19; D gene: TRBD2
CDR3 DNA: TGTGCCAGCAGCTTGGGACAGGGGCCCTACAATGAGCAGTTCTTC; CDR3 protein: CASSLGQGPYNEQFF; J gene: TRBJ2-1; clone size: NA; V gene: TRBV11-2; D gene: TRBD1
CDR3 DNA: TGTGCCAGCATCGAACAGGGGGCGCGGTCCACAGATACGCAGTATTTT; CDR3 protein: CASIEQGARSTDTQYF; J gene: TRBJ2-3; clone size: few; V gene: TRBV6-4; D gene: TRBD1
CDR3 DNA: TGCGCCAGCAGCACCTCCAGCGGGAGTGGCACAGATACGCAGTATTTT; CDR3 protein: CASSTSSGSGTDTQYF; J gene: TRBJ2-3; clone size: NA; V gene: TRBV5-1; D gene: TRBD2
CDR3 DNA: TGTGCCAGCACCTGGACTGCTAGCACAGATACGCAGTATTTT; CDR3 protein: CASTWTASTDTQYF; J gene: TRBJ2-3; clone size: NA; V gene: TRBV27; D gene: NA
CDR3 DNA: TGTGCCAGCAGCCGCCTCGTGGCGGCTAACTATGGCTACACCTTC; CDR3 protein: CASSRLVAANYGYTF; J gene: TRBJ1-2; clone size: NA; V gene: TRBV7-2; D gene: NA
CDR3 DNA: TGCGCCAGCAGCTTGGGGGGACCAGGGGCCTCCTACGAGCAGTACTTC; CDR3 protein: CASSLGGPGASYEQYF; J gene: TRBJ2-7; clone size: few; V gene: TRBV5-1; D gene: NA
CDR3 DNA: TGTGCCATCAGTGAGGAACAGGCTGGGAATGGCTACACCTTC; CDR3 protein: CAISEEQAGNGYTF; J gene: TRBJ1-2; clone size: NA; V gene: TRBV10-3; D gene: NA
CDR3 DNA: TGTGCCAGTAGTGATCAACAGGGGGGTACTGAAGCTTTCTTT; CDR3 protein: CASSDQQGGTEAFF; J gene: TRBJ1-1; clone size: NA; V gene: TRBV19; D gene: TRBD1
CDR3 DNA: TGTGCCAGCAGCACCGGGACAGGGCGAGACACTGAAGCTTTCTTT; CDR3 protein: CASSTGTGRDTEAFF; J gene: TRBJ1-1; clone size: NA; V gene: TRBV9; D gene: TRBD1
CDR3 DNA: TGTGCCAGTAGCTTCGGACAGGGAATTTACGAGCAGTACTTC; CDR3 protein: CASSFGQGIYEQYF; J gene: TRBJ2-7; clone size: NA; V gene: TRBV19; D gene: TRBD1
CDR3 DNA: TGTGCCAGCAGCCGGAGGTGGGGGGCCAACGTCCTGACTTTC; CDR3 protein: CASSRRWGANVLTF; J gene: TRBJ2-6; clone size: NA; V gene: TRBV11-1; D gene: NA
CDR3 DNA: TGCGCCAGCAGCCAAGATGATAGCGGGAGGGTCAACGAGCAGTACTTC; CDR3 protein: CASSQDDSGRVNEQYF; J gene: TRBJ2-7; clone size: NA; V gene: TRBV4-1; D gene: TRBD2
CDR3 DNA: TGTGCCAGCTCCAGACAGGCGGAGACCCAGTACTTC; CDR3 protein: CASSRQAETQYF; J gene: TRBJ2-5; clone size: NA; V gene: TRBV18; D gene: NA
CDR3 DNA: TGTGCCAGTAGTATAGCAACAGGGTATAGCAATCAGCCCCAGCATTTT; CDR3 protein: CASSIATGYSNQPQHF; J gene: TRBJ1-5; clone size: once; V gene: TRBV19; D gene: NA
CDR3 DNA: TGTGCCAGCAGCTTTGCAGGAGGGGGCAATCAGCCCCAGCATTTT; CDR3 protein: CASSFAGGGNQPQHF; J gene: TRBJ1-5; clone size: NA; V gene: TRBV7-2; D gene: NA
CDR3 DNA: TGTGCCAGCAGCAACCGGGACTTGAGCACAGATACGCAGTATTTT; CDR3 protein: CASSNRDLSTDTQYF; J gene: TRBJ2-3; clone size: NA; V gene: TRBV3-1/TRBV3-2; D gene: NA
CDR3 DNA: TGCAGTGCGAGTGACAGGATTAATGAAAAACTGTTTTTT; CDR3 protein: CSASDRINEKLFF; J gene: TRBJ1-4; clone size: NA; V gene: TRBV20-1; D gene: NA
CDR3 DNA: TGTGCCAGCAGACCAGGATCTAACTATGGCTACACCTTC; CDR3 protein: CASRPGSNYGYTF; J gene: TRBJ1-2; clone size: NA; V gene: TRBV3-1/TRBV3-2; D gene: NA
CDR3 DNA: TGCGCCAGCAGCTTGGGCCCGGACACCTCCTACGAGCAGTACTTC; CDR3 protein: CASSLGPDTSYEQYF; J gene: TRBJ2-7; clone size: NA; V gene: TRBV5-1; D gene: NA
CDR3 DNA: TGTGCCAGCAGCCCGGGACTAGGAGGGTTCGGCGGGGAGCTGTTTTTT; CDR3 protein: CASSPGLGGFGGELFF; J gene: TRBJ2-2; clone size: NA; V gene: TRBV11-3; D gene: TRBD2
CDR3 DNA: TGTGCCAGCAGCTTAACAGGTGTCCAGGCGTCCGGGGCCAACGTCCTGACTTTC; CDR3 protein: CASSLTGVQASGANVLTF; J gene: TRBJ2-6; clone size: NA; V gene: TRBV11-2; D gene: NA
CDR3 DNA: TGTGCCAGCAGCCGAGACACTGGACAGGGGGCCTCAGCTTTCTTT; CDR3 protein: CASSRDTGQGASAFF; J gene: TRBJ1-1; clone size: NA; V gene: TRBV6-5; D gene: TRBD1
CDR3 DNA: TGTGCCAGCAGCAGGGGTGAACCGAACACTGAAGCTTTCTTT; CDR3 protein: CASSRGEPNTEAFF; J gene: TRBJ1-1; clone size: NA; V gene: TRBV9; D gene: NA
CDR3 DNA: TGTGCCAGCAGCTACTTCGACAGCCCCTTCTATGGCTACACCTTC; CDR3 protein: CASSYFDSPFYGYTF; J gene: TRBJ1-2; clone size: NA; V gene: TRBV11-1; D gene: NA
CDR3 DNA: TGCGCCAGCAGCCGCCGAGCTACAGGGAAGATAACTGAAGCTTTCTTT; CDR3 protein: CASSRRATGKITEAFF; J gene: TRBJ1-1; clone size: NA; V gene: TRBV5-1; D gene: NA
CDR3 DNA: TGTGCCAGCAGTTTAAATTCGGGGGTCACCTTC; CDR3 protein: CASSLNSGVTF; J gene: TRBJ1-2; clone size: NA; V gene: TRBV28; D gene: NA
CDR3 DNA: TGCGCCAGCAGCCTAGCGGGAGTTGCCTACAATGAGCAGTTCTTC; CDR3 protein: CASSLAGVAYNEQFF; J gene: TRBJ2-1; clone size: NA; V gene: TRBV5-1; D gene: TRBD2
CDR3 DNA: TGTGCCAGCAGTTACTTATCCCTGAACACTGAAGCTTTCTTT; CDR3 protein: CASSYLSLNTEAFF; J gene: TRBJ1-1; clone size: once; V gene: TRBV6-5; D gene: NA
CDR3 DNA: TGTGCCAGCAGCTTAGTGGGGGGAGCTGAAGCTTTCTTT; CDR3 protein: CASSLVGGAEAFF; J gene: TRBJ1-1; clone size: NA; V gene: TRBV7-8; D gene: NA
CDR3 DNA: TGTGCCAGCAGCCCAAGGGGTCTTAATTCACCCCTCCACTTT; CDR3 protein: CASSPRGLNSPLHF; J gene: TRBJ1-6; clone size: NA; V gene: TRBV9; D gene: NA
CDR3 DNA: TGCGCCAGCAGCGCGTACGGGGGAAGCTATGGCTACACCTTC; CDR3 protein: CASSAYGGSYGYTF; J gene: TRBJ1-2; clone size: NA; V gene: TRBV5-1; D gene: NA
CDR3 DNA: TGTGCCAGCAGCGAAGGGGGAGCTGGAAACACCATATATTTT; CDR3 protein: CASSEGGAGNTIYF; J gene: TRBJ1-3; clone size: NA; V gene: TRBV14; D gene: NA